These 19 T cell receptor beta chains were sequenced from one sample in a study of shared clonotypes between healthy human individuals. Naivety among CD8 cells was defined by CD45RO negativity and positive CCR7 selection, thereby excluding terminally differentiated effector memory CD45RA+ cells. The table came from immunoSEQ multiplex PCR; TCRdb's copy has only in-frame clones and leaves some out. This table holds 550,000 to 650,000 clones, 95% to 97% found once. The source material was naive CD8+ T cells sorted from blood. The receptors here all came from a woman between 25 and 40 years old in good health.

The chain has TRBV6-5 and TRBJ1-6; 8 bases map to TRBD1. Germline V lookup: CDR1 MNHEY, CDR2 SVGAGI. The CDR3 is made up of 15 amino acids. V was clipped by 2 bases and J by 11 bases; unmatched bases: 8. The CDR3 sequence: CASSYHRGSQAPLHF. The CDR3 DNA reads TGTGCCAGCAGTTACCACAGGGGGTCTCAGGCACCCCTCCACTTT.

The rearrangement links TRBV25-1 to TRBJ2-7, with D tentatively TRBD2 (5 bases). Germline-derived CDR1 and CDR2 are MGHDK and SYGVNS. V was shortened by 4 bases and J by 2 bases, with 9 bases between the two germline ends. CDR3 length: 13 amino acids. The CDR3 DNA reads TGTGCCAGCAGTGCCGGGGATGCCTACGAGCAGTACTTC. It yields the protein CASSAGDAYEQYF.

This chain uses TRBV27 with TRBJ2-6; TRBD1 agrees at 11 bases. The germline CDR1 and CDR2 sequences are MNHEY and SMNVEV (reference sequence). The CDR3 runs to 17 residues. The J segment lost 2 bases and the V segment lost 2 bases, leaving 2 bases of the junction unmatched. CDR3 coding DNA: TGTGCCAGCAGTTTAGGACAGGGGGCAGCTGGGGCCAACGTCCTGACTTTC. Translating gives CASSLGQGAAGANVLTF.

DNA for the CDR3: TGTGCCAGCAGCCAAGGGACTCTTTGGGAGACCCAGTACTTC. It yields the protein CASSQGTLWETQYF. The genes are TRBV7-9 and TRBJ2-5; a possible D gene is TRBD2 (6 bases). The germline gives CDR1 SEHNR, CDR2 FQNEAQ (reference sequence). There are 14 residues in the CDR3. The V end lost 5 bases, the J end lost 5 bases, and 15 bases lay between the germline ends.

This chain uses TRBV5-4 with TRBJ2-1; 11 nucleotides agree with TRBD2. The CDR3 length is 15 residues. Germline CDR1 is SGHNT and CDR2 is YYREEE (reference sequence). Trimming at V came to 3 bases and at J to 5 bases, leaving 4 bases not matched to a gene. CDR3 sequence (DNA): TGTGCCAGCAGCTCGACTAGCGGGAAAAACAATGAGCAGTTCTTC. The encoded protein is CASSSTSGKNNEQFF.

The rearrangement links TRBV13 to TRBJ2-7; the D gene is possibly TRBD2 (6 bases). The CDR3 has 14 residues. V was shortened by 3 bases and J by 1 base, with 10 bases between the two germline ends. Germline CDR1 and CDR2: PRHDT and FYEKMQ (reference sequence). The CDR3 spells CASSLLAQSYEQYF. The CDR3 nucleotides read TGTGCCAGCAGCTTGCTAGCGCAGTCCTACGAGCAGTACTTC.

The V and J genes are TRBV4-1 and TRBJ1-2; possibly TRBD1 for D (5 bases). The CDR3 extends over 16 amino acids. Trimming removed 1 base from V and 4 bases from J, with 16 bases in between. The germline V gene encodes CDR1 MGHRA and CDR2 YSYEKL. This CDR3 is CASSQGRQSLSYGYTF. In nucleotides, the CDR3 is TGCGCCAGCAGCCAAGGGAGACAGAGCCTTTCCTATGGCTACACCTTC.

A remark on this clone: One end of the junction fails to match germline, which may point to a read error. The same CDR3 also results from other DNA sequences found in this sample. The chain has TRBV28 and TRBJ2-7; no clear D. The CDR3 spans 10 residues. The V gene's germline CDR1 is MDHEN and CDR2 SYDVKM. The CDR3 reads CASSSDEQYF. The CDR3 region has the DNA TGTGCCAGTAGTTCCGACGAGCAGTACTTC.

The V gene is TRBV7-9, the J gene TRBJ2-7; 9 positions agree with TRBD1. Germline V gene sequence: CDR1 SEHNR, CDR2 FQNEAQ (reference sequence). CDR3 length equals 16 residues. V shed 1 base, J shed 6 bases, and the junction held 10 bases outside the gene matches. CDR3 loop: CASSLEGSGQGREQYF. The CDR3 bases are TGTGCCAGCAGCTTAGAGGGATCGGGACAGGGTCGCGAGCAGTACTTC.

This clone was counted a single time. J is TRBJ1-2 and V is TRBV5-8, with TRBD1 matching over 7 bases. This CDR3 is built from 16 residues. Germline V CDR1 and CDR2: SGHTS, YDEGEE. The J segment lost 4 bases and the V segment lost 0 bases, leaving 9 bases of the junction unmatched. The CDR3 nucleotides read TGTGCCAGCAGCTTGGGCAGGGACAGAGAAGTCTATGGCTACACCTTC. Protein sequence: CASSLGRDREVYGYTF.

About this clone: Other DNA sequences in this sample translate to the same CDR3. J is TRBJ2-1 and V is TRBV6-5; D is undetermined. CDR3 length equals 16 residues. The V gene lost 0 bases and the J gene lost 2 bases, with 11 bases spanning the gap. CDR1 and CDR2 from the germline V gene are MNHEY and SVGAGI. The CDR3 spells CASSYSAGETYNEQFF. CDR3 DNA sequence: TGTGCCAGCAGTTACTCGGCAGGCGAGACCTACAATGAGCAGTTCTTC.

The chain uses TRBV6-5 and TRBJ2-7; 10 bases are shared with TRBD2. The V gene end was trimmed by 0 bases and the J gene end by 3 bases; junction bases not matched to a gene: 5. The CDR3 runs to 16 residues. The germline V gene encodes CDR1 MNHEY and CDR2 SVGAGI. The CDR3 loop is CASSYSIGLAVYEQYF. For the CDR3, the DNA is TGTGCCAGCAGTTACTCGATTGGACTAGCGGTCTACGAGCAGTACTTC.

Turning to this clone: Other DNA sequences in the sample encode the same CDR3. V usage is TRBV28 and J usage is TRBJ2-7; 11 positions match TRBD2. V lost 2 bases, J lost 0 bases, and 0 bases stayed unmatched. This CDR3 comprises 15 residues. Germline CDR1 is MDHEN and CDR2 is SYDVKM. CDR3 sequence (DNA): TGTGCCAGCAGTTTAACTAGCGGGAGCTCCTACGAGCAGTACTTC. This encodes CASSLTSGSSYEQYF.

The chain employs TRBV6-1 and TRBJ2-3, with TRBD1 matching 9 bases. The V gene's germline CDR1 is MNHNS and CDR2 SASEGT. CDR3 length: 16 amino acids. V was clipped by 1 base and J by 4 bases; unmatched bases: 6. In DNA, the CDR3 is TGTGCCAGCAGTGAAGAGGGACAGGGTCTGGCAGATACGCAGTATTTT. Translating it yields CASSEEGQGLADTQYF.

This clone was picked up one time. V and J are TRBV28 and TRBJ1-5, with no clear D. Germline V gives CDR1 MDHEN, CDR2 SYDVKM. Trimming cost V 6 bases and J 0 bases, with 6 bases left between them. This CDR3 region has 13 residues. CDR3 bases: TGTGCCAGCAGACGGACTAGCAATCAGCCCCAGCATTTT. It translates to CASRRTSNQPQHF.

This rearrangement joins TRBV2 to TRBJ2-3; TRBD2 agrees at 10 bases. This CDR3 is 15 amino acids long. The V and J ends lost 7 bases and 3 bases, in that order; junction bases with no gene match: 7. Germline assignment: CDR1 SNHLY and CDR2 FYNNEI. For the CDR3, the DNA is TGTGCCAGCACCCCGAGTAGCGGGAGGACAGATACGCAGTATTTT. Its translation: CASTPSSGRTDTQYF.

The chain has TRBV27 and TRBJ1-1; D gene unclear. Trimming took off 7 bases at V and 1 base at J, with 4 bases between the two ends. Germline-derived CDR1 and CDR2 are MNHEY and SMNVEV (reference sequence). The CDR3 loop spans 11 amino acids. The CDR3: CASIGNTEAFF. The CDR3 nucleotides are TGTGCCAGCATCGGGAACACTGAAGCTTTCTTT.

The V gene is TRBV13, the J gene TRBJ2-3; D remains unclear. Germline CDR1 reads PRHDT; CDR2 reads FYEKMQ (reference sequence). V dropped 5 bases and J dropped 14 bases, with 29 bases sitting between them. CDR3 length: 16 residues. The CDR3 DNA is TGTGCCAGCAGCCCAGAGGATAGGTCGACTCCGTTTGATCTGTATTTT. Its translation: CASSPEDRSTPFDLYF.

This chain uses TRBV19 with TRBJ2-2; TRBD2 matches at 7 bases. Trimming took 2 bases from V and 5 from J; bases not matched to a gene: 5. The CDR3 totals 15 residues. CDR1 and CDR2 from the germline V gene are LNHDA and SQIVND (reference sequence). The CDR3 coding sequence is TGTGCCAGTAGTATACGCGGGAGTGGGACCGGGGAGCTGTTTTTT. Translation: CASSIRGSGTGELFF.